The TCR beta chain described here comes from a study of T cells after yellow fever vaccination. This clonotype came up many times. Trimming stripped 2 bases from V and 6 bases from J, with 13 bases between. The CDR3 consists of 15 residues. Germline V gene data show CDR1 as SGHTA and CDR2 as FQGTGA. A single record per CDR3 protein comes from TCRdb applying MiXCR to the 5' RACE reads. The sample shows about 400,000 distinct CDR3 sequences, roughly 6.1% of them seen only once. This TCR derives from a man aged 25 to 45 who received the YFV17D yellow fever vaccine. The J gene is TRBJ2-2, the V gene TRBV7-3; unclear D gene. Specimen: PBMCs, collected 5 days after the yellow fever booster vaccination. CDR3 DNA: TGTGCCAGCAGCTTATTATCACGAAGCTCCGGGGAGCTGTTTTTT. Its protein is CASSLLSRSSGELFF.